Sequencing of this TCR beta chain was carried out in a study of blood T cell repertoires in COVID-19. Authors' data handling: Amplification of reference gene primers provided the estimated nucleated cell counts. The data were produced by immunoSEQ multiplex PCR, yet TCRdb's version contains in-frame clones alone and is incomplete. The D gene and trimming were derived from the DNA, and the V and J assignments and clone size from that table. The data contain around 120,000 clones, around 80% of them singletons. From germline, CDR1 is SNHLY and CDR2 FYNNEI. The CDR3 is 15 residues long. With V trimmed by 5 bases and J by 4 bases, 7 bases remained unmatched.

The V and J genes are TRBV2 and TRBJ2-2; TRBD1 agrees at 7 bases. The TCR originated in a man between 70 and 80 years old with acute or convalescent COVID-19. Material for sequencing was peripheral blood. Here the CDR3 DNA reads TGTGCCAGCAGTCGGAGACAGGGAGTCACCGGGGAGCTGTTTTTT. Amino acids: CASSRRQGVTGELFF.